The rows below give T cell receptor beta chains drawn from one sample of a study of blood T cell repertoires in COVID-19. The data were produced by immunoSEQ multiplex PCR, yet TCRdb's version contains in-frame clones alone and is incomplete. The top ten clones hold 5% to 7% of a sample with about 330,000 clones, roughly 90% of them seen once. Source material: peripheral blood. The receptors derive from a man aged 18 to 29 who had recovered from COVID-19. Both conserved end residues are trimmed from each CDR3.

ASSPQDSRNNYGYT TRBV18
AWSPGSWDSPLH TRBV30
ASSISGFGANVLT TRBV19
ASSFLGGLYEQY TRBV11-2
ASSPLERGLHGYT TRBV5-6
AIRDISGANVLT TRBV19
ASSVEGDGEQY TRBV9
ASSLSGVNEQF TRBV7-8
ASSLLGTGLTTEAF TRBV27
ASSPRLATQETQY TRBV18
ASSLGGVENIQY TRBV5-1
ASSHLGHLNTEAF TRBV3-1/TRBV3-2
ASRSILSDEKLF TRBV6-5
ASSDSQGLNTEAF TRBV6-4
ASSRERGQGGEKLF TRBV14
ASSPWGGDVTEAF TRBV3-1/TRBV3-2
AASGNWGGQSTDTQY TRBV10-3
ASSKVGRDGGETQY TRBV21-1
ASSLGGQGFTGELF TRBV7-2
ASSVAGGLRNEQF TRBV9
ASSERGGAWEKLF TRBV9
ASSLGGPGAAEAF TRBV7-2
ASSLSALLNTEAF TRBV27
ASRGGSSGYNEQF TRBV2
ASSATGVYEQY TRBV2
ASSRGQGSVWGYT TRBV7-9
ASSQDRQQANTGELF TRBV4-1
ASSQDMYRGTINEKLF TRBV4-1
ASSAGTGVQTEQF TRBV11-2
ASSLEAGGGQETQY TRBV7-6
ATSDSETRSYNEQF TRBV24-1
ASSATGTPSYEQY TRBV9
ASSDDGTGMDTQY TRBV6-1
ASSQDRERDEAF TRBV4-1
ASSPRRDGGPYEQY TRBV7-6
ASSRGLGGEKLF TRBV5-8
ASSMQGLSSYEQY TRBV19
ASSLVQDSSSHEQY TRBV5-1
ASSIQGRTEAF TRBV19
ASSESGPRTGVSYNEQF TRBV2
ASSAPPGRETGANVLT TRBV9
ASSQLAGNYNEQF TRBV4-2
ASSQGSQVAYNEQF TRBV3-1/TRBV3-2
ASSPGQSSYNSPLH TRBV3-1/TRBV3-2
ASQNYEQY TRBV2